This T cell receptor beta chain was identified in a study of somatic mutations in cytotoxic T cells in rheumatoid arthritis. Positive magnetic bead selection was used to isolate CD4+ and CD8+ cells; purity was checked by flow cytometry. As regards this clone: The junction departs from the called germline gene at one end, perhaps through a read error.

This table comes from immunoSEQ multiplex PCR, and its TCRdb copy is limited to in-frame clones, with some not included. The sample shows 20,000 to 25,000 clones, 80% to 90% of them seen only once. The material sequenced was CD8+ T cells sorted from blood. This receptor was identified in an adult with rheumatoid arthritis.

In DNA form, the CDR3 reads TGTGCTAGCAGACCCCGGGGGACTAGCAGTAGAGACAATGAGCAGTTCTTC. Amino acids: CASRPRGTSSRDNEQFF. V and J are TRBV7-7 and TRBJ2-1; 9 bases line up with TRBD2. CDR1 and CDR2 from the germline V gene are SSHAT and FNYEAQ (reference sequence). The CDR3 consists of 17 residues. The full variable domain, its missing parts supplied by reference TRBV7-7 and TRBJ2-1, is GAGVSQSPRYKVTKRGQDVTLRCDPISSHATLYWYQQALGQGPEFLTYFNYEAQPDKSGLPSDRFSAERPEGSISTLTIQRTEQRDSAMYRCASRPRGTSSRDNEQFFGPGTRLTVL.